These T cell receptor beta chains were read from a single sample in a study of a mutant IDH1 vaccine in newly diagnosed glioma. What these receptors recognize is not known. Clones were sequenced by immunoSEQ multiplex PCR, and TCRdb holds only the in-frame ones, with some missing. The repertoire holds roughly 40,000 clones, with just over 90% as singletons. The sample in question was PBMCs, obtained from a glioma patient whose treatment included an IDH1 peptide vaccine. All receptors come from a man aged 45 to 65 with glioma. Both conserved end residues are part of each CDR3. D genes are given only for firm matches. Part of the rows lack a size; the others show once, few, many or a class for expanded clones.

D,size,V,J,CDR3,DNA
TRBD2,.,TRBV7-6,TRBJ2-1,CASSSGTSGYNEQFF,TGTGCCAGCAGCTCCGGGACTAGCGGGTACAATGAGCAGTTCTTC
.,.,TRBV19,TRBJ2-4,CASSPSWGANIQYF,TGTGCCAGTAGTCCAAGTTGGGGGGCAAACATTCAGTACTTC
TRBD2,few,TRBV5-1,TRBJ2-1,CASSLLGLAGGNNEQFF,TGCGCCAGCAGCTTGCTTGGACTAGCGGGGGGGAACAATGAGCAGTTCTTC
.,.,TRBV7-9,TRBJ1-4,CASSLAGQSEKLFF,TGTGCCAGCAGCCTGGCGGGGCAGAGTGAAAAACTGTTTTTT
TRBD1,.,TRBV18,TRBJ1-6,CASSPGTGGPVNSPLHF,TGTGCCAGCTCGCCCGGGACAGGGGGCCCGGTTAATTCACCCCTCCACTTT
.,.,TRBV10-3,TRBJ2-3,CAIKAASTDTQYF,TGTGCCATCAAAGCGGCTAGCACAGATACGCAGTATTTT
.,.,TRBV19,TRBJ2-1,CASSIVLNRAKALYNEQFF,TGTGCCAGTAGTATTGTTCTGAATCGGGCCAAAGCCCTATACAATGAGCAGTTCTTC
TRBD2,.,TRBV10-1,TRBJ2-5,CATSQSGTSGNGEKETQYF,TGCGCCACCTCTCAGTCCGGGACTAGCGGTAATGGAGAGAAAGAGACCCAGTACTTC
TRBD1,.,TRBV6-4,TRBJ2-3,CASRTGCPLMDTQYF,TGTGCCAGCAGGACAGGGTGCCCTTTGATGGATACGCAGTATTTT
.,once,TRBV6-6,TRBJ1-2,CASSYTPRDYGYTF,TGTGCCAGCAGTTACACCCCTAGGGACTATGGCTACACCTTC
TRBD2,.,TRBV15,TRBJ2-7,CATSRVRLAGQQGEQYF,TGTGCCACCAGCAGAGTGCGACTAGCGGGTCAGCAGGGGGAGCAGTACTTC
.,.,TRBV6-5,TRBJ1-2,CASSKQGRFYGYTF,TGTGCCAGCTCTAAACAGGGAAGATTCTATGGCTACACCTTC
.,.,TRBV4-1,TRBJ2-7,CASSLGAADEQYF,TGCGCCAGCAGCCTCGGGGCTGCGGACGAGCAGTACTTC
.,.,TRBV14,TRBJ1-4,CASSPSGALYEKLFF,TGTGCCAGCAGCCCCTCCGGGGCTCTTTATGAAAAACTGTTTTTT
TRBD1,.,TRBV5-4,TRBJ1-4,CASSLGGTANEKLFF,TGTGCCAGCAGCTTGGGGGGGACAGCTAATGAAAAACTGTTTTTT
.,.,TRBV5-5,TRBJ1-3,CASSLEGQPGNTIYF,TGTGCCAGCAGCTTGGAGGGGCAGCCTGGAAACACCATATATTTT